These T cell receptor beta chains were read from a single sample in a study of T cell repertoires in cytomegalovirus infection. TCRdb re-derived calls from the reads in MiXCR, one entry per CDR3 protein. Of 100,000 to 150,000 distinct CDR3 sequences in the sample, roughly 9% are singletons; the top ten hold over 9%. Sample: PBMCs. These TCRs come from a human donor in good health (CMV status not recorded). Some clones in this sample may be carry-over from other donors' samples. The CDR3 runs from the conserved cysteine through the conserved F or W. The D gene is left open where the match is weak. Size is stated for part of the rows, as once, few or many counts, or as a class when the clone is expanded.

d_call j_call v_call clone_size cdr3_aa cdr3_nt
NA TRBJ2-1 TRBV12-3/TRBV12-4 many CASSLHFGVAYNEQFF TGTGCCAGCAGTCTCCACTTCGGGGTCGCCTACAATGAGCAGTTCTTC
NA TRBJ2-5 TRBV25-1 NA CASSVWGETQYF TGTGCCAGCAGTGTGTGGGGGGAGACCCAGTACTTC
NA TRBJ1-6 TRBV6-5 NA CATQTGSRSPLHF TGTGCCACCCAGACGGGGTCTAGGTCACCCCTCCACTTT
NA TRBJ2-1 TRBV14 NA CASSQFGQGAMAYNEQFF TGTGCCAGCAGCCAGTTCGGGCAGGGCGCGATGGCCTACAATGAGCAGTTCTTC
NA TRBJ1-3 TRBV7-2 many CGSSGNTIYF TGTGGAAGCTCTGGAAACACCATATATTTT
NA TRBJ1-1 TRBV28 many CASSLISNTEAFF TGTGCCAGCAGTTTAATTTCGAACACTGAAGCTTTCTTT
NA TRBJ1-4 TRBV20-1 NA CSARDTRVEKLFF TGCAGTGCTAGAGACACGAGGGTGGAAAAACTGTTTTTT
NA TRBJ2-2 TRBV5-5 NA CASSLLPNNPNTGELFF TGTGCCAGCAGCTTGCTTCCTAACAATCCGAACACCGGGGAGCTGTTTTTT
TRBD1 TRBJ2-5 TRBV28 few CASCAGGEETQYF TGTGCCAGCTGTGCAGGGGGCGAAGAGACCCAGTACTTC
NA TRBJ2-7 TRBV6-5 NA CASSSPGLTYEQYF TGTGCCAGCAGTTCCCCTGGACTGACCTACGAGCAGTACTTC
TRBD1 TRBJ1-6 TRBV6-8 few CASSSKYGTVISHF TGTGCCAGCAGTTCAAAATACGGGACAGTGATCTCCCACTTT
NA TRBJ2-3 TRBV9 many CASTSRGDTQYF TGTGCCAGCACCTCCCGGGGAGATACGCAGTATTTT
TRBD2 TRBJ2-1 TRBV3-1 many CASTPGAGVSNNEQFF TGTGCCAGCACCCCAGGAGCGGGGGTGTCGAACAATGAGCAGTTCTTC
TRBD1 TRBJ1-1 TRBV5-1 many CASKRGQLDTEAFF TGCGCCAGCAAAAGGGGACAGCTAGACACTGAAGCTTTCTTT
TRBD1 TRBJ1-4 TRBV5-6 few CASSLRGTDEKLFF TGTGCCAGCAGCCTACGAGGGACAGATGAAAAACTGTTTTTT
NA TRBJ2-3 TRBV6-5 many CASSYSTLAPDTQYF TGTGCCAGCAGTTACTCGACCCTAGCGCCAGATACGCAGTATTTT
NA TRBJ1-5 TRBV20-1 few CSARDPGGDNQPQHF TGCAGTGCTAGAGATCCCGGTGGCGATAATCAGCCCCAGCATTTT
TRBD1 TRBJ1-5 TRBV7-8 many CASSWGQRNQPQHF TGTGCCAGCAGCTGGGGACAGAGAAATCAGCCCCAGCATTTT
NA TRBJ2-3 TRBV7-6 many CATGASDTQYF TGTGCCACGGGGGCCTCGGATACGCAGTATTTT
TRBD2 TRBJ2-3 TRBV7-3 many CASSLSGRLDTQYF TGTGCCAGCAGCCTTTCCGGGAGGTTAGATACGCAGTATTTT